This passage covers 25 T cell receptor beta chains from one sample sequenced in a study of STAT5B mutations in CD4+ large granular lymphocyte leukemia. Assay: immunoSEQ multiplex PCR; the TCRdb copy retains only in-frame clones and omits some. The sample has some 34,000 clones, around 81% seen once. Sequenced sample: CD4+ T cells from blood buffy coats. These receptors all come from a human donor in good health.

This chain's CDR3 is CASSLARASANEQFF. The CDR3, as DNA: TGCGCCAGCAGCTTGGCCAGGGCTTCAGCGAATGAGCAGTTCTTC. The rearrangement uses TRBV5-1 and TRBJ2-1; TRBD1 is a possible D gene (5 bases). Germline V gene sequence: CDR1 SGHRS, CDR2 YFSETQ. This CDR3 has 15 amino acids. V lost 0 bases, J lost 7 bases, and 14 bases lay in between. Combining the CDR3 with reference TRBV5-1 and TRBJ2-1 gives the whole variable domain KAGVTQTPRYLIKTRGQQVTLSCSPISGHRSVSWYQQTPGQGLQFLFEYFSETQRNKGNFPGRFSGRQFSNSRSEMNVSTLELGDSALYLCASSLARASANEQFFGPGTRLTVL.

The chain couples TRBV11-2 to TRBJ1-1; D uncertain. The CDR3 has 12 residues. Trimming removed 1 base from V and 7 bases from J, with 7 bases in between. Germline loops: CDR1 SGHAT, CDR2 FQNNGV. The CDR3 sequence: CASSLASGEAFF. The CDR3 DNA sequence: TGTGCCAGCAGCTTAGCCTCGGGTGAAGCTTTCTTT.

This rearrangement joins TRBV28 to TRBJ1-2; 7 bases align to TRBD1. V lost 2 bases, J lost 10 bases, and 10 bases stayed unmatched. The CDR3 spans 14 residues. The germline V gene has CDR1 MDHEN and CDR2 SYDVKM. In DNA, the CDR3 is TGTGCCAGCAGTTTACTCATGACAGGGACATCCTACACCTTC. Its translation is CASSLLMTGTSYTF.

V gene TRBV2 combines with J gene TRBJ1-5; no clear D. The CDR3 extends over 14 amino acids. V was cut by 6 bases and J by 0 bases, with 9 bases left in between. Per germline, CDR1 SNHLY and CDR2 FYNNEI. The CDR3 nucleotides read TGTGCCAGCAGCGACGAGCTTAGCAATCAGCCCCAGCATTTT. This codes for CASSDELSNQPQHF.

This chain connects TRBV6-6 to TRBJ2-7, with TRBD1 matching 7 bases. The CDR3 runs 16 residues. The ends lost 3 bases at V and 1 base at J; junction bases unmatched: 9. Germline V lookup: CDR1 MNHNY, CDR2 SVGAGI (reference sequence). This CDR3 is CASSYPRDRPSYEQYF. CDR3 nucleotides: TGTGCCAGCAGTTATCCCCGGGACAGACCTTCCTACGAGCAGTACTTC.

This rearrangement joins TRBV28 to TRBJ1-1, with D perhaps matching TRBD1 (5 bases). The V gene's germline CDR1 is MDHEN and CDR2 SYDVKM. V lost 4 bases and J 5 bases, leaving 14 bases between the germline ends. This CDR3 is 14 amino acids long. The CDR3 loop reads CASSSTRGGTEAFF. The CDR3 DNA sequence: TGTGCCAGCAGTTCCACCCGGGGCGGGACTGAAGCTTTCTTT.

The chain joins TRBV5-4 to TRBJ2-6; TRBD1 agrees at 7 bases. The CDR3 length is 17 residues. V lost 4 bases and J lost 0; bases outside the gene matches: 7. Germline values: CDR1 SGHNT, CDR2 YYREEE (reference sequence). The CDR3 region is CASSLGQPHSGANVLTF. The CDR3, as DNA: TGTGCCAGCAGCCTGGGACAGCCCCACTCTGGGGCCAACGTCCTGACTTTC.

The rearrangement uses TRBV4-3 and TRBJ1-4, with TRBD1 as a possible D gene (5 bases). The CDR3 loop spans 14 amino acids. Germline V gene sequence: CDR1 LGHNA, CDR2 YSLEER. The ends were cut back, 2 bases at V and 6 bases at J, with 10 bases in the middle. The CDR3 nucleotides read TGCGCCAGCAGCCAACAGGGTGGAGATGAAAAACTGTTTTTT. This translates into CASSQQGGDEKLFF.

J is TRBJ2-1 and V is TRBV25-1; possibly TRBD1 or TRBD2 for D (6 bases each). V dropped 9 bases and J dropped 8 bases, with 20 bases sitting between them. Per the germline V gene, CDR1 is MGHDK and CDR2 is SYGVNS. The CDR3 length is 14 residues. This CDR3 is CASSRALEGDEQFF. The DNA of the CDR3 is TGTGCCAGTAGCCGGGCCCTGGAGGGGGATGAGCAGTTCTTC. Looking up the rest from reference TRBV25-1 and TRBJ2-1 gives the full variable domain: EADIYQTPRYLVIGTGKKITLECSQTMGHDKMYWYQQDPGMELHLIHYSYGVNSTEKGDLSSESTVSRIRTEHFPLTLESARPSHTSQYLCASSRALEGDEQFFGPGTRLTVL.

The chain carries TRBV4-1 and TRBJ2-1; the match to TRBD2 covers 11 bases. The CDR3 has 18 residues. In germline, CDR1 is MGHRA, CDR2 YSYEKL. J was trimmed by 5 bases and V by 3 bases; bases with no gene match: 12. The CDR3 spells CASSQGSPRLAGNNEQFF. CDR3 bases: TGCGCCAGCAGCCAGGGCTCGCCAAGACTAGCGGGGAACAATGAGCAGTTCTTC.

The gene calls are TRBV14 and TRBJ2-1; TRBD2 might be the D (6 bases). V was shortened by 10 bases and J by 9 bases, with 16 bases between the two germline ends. This CDR3 region has 12 residues. Per the germline V gene, CDR1 is SGHDN and CDR2 is FVKESK. CDR3 bases: TGTGCCACCCAAGGACGGGGGTTTGAGCAGTTCTTC. It specifies CATQGRGFEQFF. The full variable domain, with the rest looked up from reference TRBV14 and TRBJ2-1, is EAGVTQFPSHSVIEKGQTVTLRCDPISGHDNLYWYRRVMGKEIKFLLHFVKESKQDESGMPNNRFLAERTGGTYSTLKVQPAELEDSGVYFCATQGRGFEQFFGPGTRLTVL.

This chain links TRBV20-1 with TRBJ1-2, with D maybe TRBD1 (6 bases). V lost 5 bases and J 6 bases, leaving 10 bases between the germline ends. The CDR3 sequence is 11 residues long. Per the germline V gene, CDR1 is DFQATT and CDR2 is SNEGSKA (reference sequence). In DNA, the CDR3 is TGCAGTGCTCAAAACAGGGATGGCTACACCTTC. Protein product: CSAQNRDGYTF.

The chain combines TRBV28 with TRBJ2-5; tentative D call: TRBD2 (7 bases). The CDR3 consists of 13 residues. V lost 7 bases and J lost 5, with 14 bases in between. Germline CDR1 reads MDHEN; CDR2 reads SYDVKM. The CDR3 here is CASTRGAGETQYF. In nucleotides, the CDR3 is TGTGCCAGCACCCGGGGGGCCGGGGAGACCCAGTACTTC.

This sequence joins TRBV2 and TRBJ2-7; TRBD2 aligns across 10 bases. The CDR3 covers 12 residues. Germline trimming cut 5 bases from V and 7 bases from J; bases unmatched to any gene: 2. Germline V lookup: CDR1 SNHLY, CDR2 FYNNEI. The CDR3 protein is CASSTSGIEQYF. The CDR3 region has the DNA TGTGCCAGCAGTACTAGCGGGATTGAGCAGTACTTC.

This chain joins TRBV11-2 and TRBJ2-1; TRBD2 aligns across 11 bases. CDR1 is SGHAT and CDR2 is FQNNGV in the germline V gene. The ends lost 8 bases at V and 0 bases at J; junction bases unmatched: 12. The CDR3 is 18 amino acids. The DNA of the CDR3 is TGTGCCAGCCGAGGAGGGACTAGCGGTAACAGCTCCTACAATGAGCAGTTCTTC. Protein product: CASRGGTSGNSSYNEQFF. Using reference TRBV11-2 and TRBJ2-1 for the parts outside the CDR3, the full variable domain is EAGVAQSPRYKIIEKRQSVAFWCNPISGHATLYWYQQILGQGPKLLIQFQNNGVVDDSQLPKDRFSAERLKGVDSTLKIQPAKLEDSAVYLCASRGGTSGNSSYNEQFFGPGTRLTVL.

This chain connects TRBV11-2 to TRBJ1-4; no clear D gene. CDR3 length: 13 amino acids. Trimming removed 2 bases from V and 11 bases from J, with 12 bases in between. Germline CDR1 reads SGHAT; CDR2 reads FQNNGV. CDR3 loop: CASSLLDLGKLFF. In nucleotides, the CDR3 is TGTGCCAGCAGCTTACTGGACCTGGGGAAACTGTTTTTT.

This clone was seen more than once but under ten times. V usage is TRBV4-1 and J usage is TRBJ1-2; D ambiguous. CDR1 and CDR2 (germline): MGHRA, YSYEKL. V was shortened by 4 bases and J by 7 bases, with 19 bases between the two germline ends. The CDR3 length is 15 residues. The CDR3 DNA reads TGCGCCAGCAGCCCCCAGAGTCGGGTAGAAAGTGGCTACACCTTC. Translating it yields CASSPQSRVESGYTF.

This sequence joins TRBV29-1 and TRBJ1-2, with 7 bases fitting TRBD1. CDR1 is SQVTM, CDR2 ANQGSEA, per germline. This CDR3 is built from 12 residues. The ends lost 8 bases at V and 3 bases at J; junction bases unmatched: 6. CDR3 DNA sequence: TGCAGCATTTCCACAGGGGACTATGGCTACACCTTC. It translates to CSISTGDYGYTF.

J is TRBJ1-2 and V is TRBV15; D call uncertain. V was shortened by 3 bases and J by 4 bases, with 12 bases between the two germline ends. CDR1 LNHNV and CDR2 YYDKDF come from the germline V gene (reference sequence). The CDR3 runs 14 residues. CDR3 bases: TGTGCCACCAGCAGCCCCATTACGCTCTATGGCTACACCTTC. This translates into CATSSPITLYGYTF. Full variable domain (missing parts from reference TRBV15 and TRBJ1-2): DAMVIQNPRYQVTQFGKPVTLSCSQTLNHNVMYWYQQKSSQAPKLLFHYYDKDFNNEADTPDNFQSRRPNTSFCFLDIRSPGLGDTAMYLCATSSPITLYGYTFGSGTRLTVV.

The chain has TRBV7-3 and TRBJ1-1; D is unresolved. V dropped 8 bases and J dropped 1 base, with 11 bases sitting between them. The CDR3 has 13 residues. Germline V lookup: CDR1 SGHTA, CDR2 FQGTGA. The CDR3: CASRRLRNTEAFF. CDR3 sequence (DNA): TGTGCCAGCCGCCGGTTGAGGAACACTGAAGCTTTCTTT.

The CDR3 nucleotides read TGTGCCAGCAGCCCCTCTAGCGGGAAGACAGATACGCAGTATTTT. Translated: CASSPSSGKTDTQYF. The chain uses TRBV7-2 and TRBJ2-3, with 9 bases lining up with TRBD2. Unmatched junction bases numbered 6, after V lost 5 bases and J lost 3 bases. This CDR3 comprises 15 residues. The germline gives CDR1 SGHTA, CDR2 FQGNSA.

J is TRBJ2-2 and V is TRBV13, with D possibly being TRBD2 (6 bases). The ends were cut back, 1 base at V and 3 bases at J, with 12 bases in the middle. Germline V lookup: CDR1 PRHDT, CDR2 FYEKMQ (reference sequence). The CDR3 loop spans 16 amino acids. As DNA, the CDR3 is TGTGCCAGCAGCTTAGTGGTGGCTAGCGACACCGGGGAGCTGTTTTTT. Protein: CASSLVVASDTGELFF.

This clone appeared once. This chain connects TRBV4-2 to TRBJ2-7; D ambiguous. Trimming removed 1 base at V and 0 bases at J, with 13 bases between. CDR1 is LGHNA and CDR2 is YNFKEQ in the germline V gene. The CDR3 totals 16 residues. The CDR3 loop is CASSQVGPKSSYEQYF. In DNA, the CDR3 is TGTGCCAGCAGCCAAGTTGGGCCAAAGAGCTCCTACGAGCAGTACTTC.

J is TRBJ2-1 and V is TRBV28; 8 nucleotides agree with TRBD2. This CDR3 contains 16 residues. V gave up 7 bases and J gave up 3 bases; unmatched junction bases: 11. CDR1 MDHEN and CDR2 SYDVKM come from the germline V gene. CDR3 amino acids: CASKGTAGENYNEQFF. Here the CDR3 DNA reads TGTGCCAGCAAAGGAACAGCGGGAGAAAACTACAATGAGCAGTTCTTC. The variable domain in full, completed from reference TRBV28 and TRBJ2-1, reads DVKVTQSSRYLVKRTGEKVFLECVQDMDHENMFWYRQDPGLGLRLIYFSYDVKMKEKGDIPEGYSVSREKKERFSLILESASTNQTSMYLCASKGTAGENYNEQFFGPGTRLTVL.

This chain connects TRBV9 to TRBJ2-6; possibly TRBD2 for D (5 bases). The germline V gene encodes CDR1 SGDLS and CDR2 YYNGEE. This CDR3 spans 15 amino acids. The V gene lost 4 bases and the J gene lost 2 bases, with 10 bases spanning the gap. CDR3 DNA sequence: TGTGCCAGCAGCCAAACGGGGACTGGGGCCAACGTCCTGACTTTC. Protein product: CASSQTGTGANVLTF.